The T cell receptor (beta chain) described here comes from a study of cytomegalovirus exposure and HLA in healthy donors. The CDR3 totals 15 residues. Profiling relied on immunoSEQ multiplex PCR, and the TCRdb table lists in-frame clones only, not all of them. The data contain some 76,000 clones, approximately 94% of them singletons. While the first cohort had around 700 subjects, the donors belonged to the separate validation cohort of about 110 subjects. V and J are TRBV12-2 and TRBJ2-2; TRBD1, the table's D call, lacks a check against the DNA. TRBV12-2 is classified as a pseudogene. This TCR came from a woman between 18 and 29 years old in good health and CMV-seronegative. Sequenced input: PBMCs. CDR3 nucleotide sequence: TGTGCAAGTCGCTTAGTCAGGGCGAACACCGGGGAGCTGTTTTTT. Residues: CASRLVRANTGELFF.